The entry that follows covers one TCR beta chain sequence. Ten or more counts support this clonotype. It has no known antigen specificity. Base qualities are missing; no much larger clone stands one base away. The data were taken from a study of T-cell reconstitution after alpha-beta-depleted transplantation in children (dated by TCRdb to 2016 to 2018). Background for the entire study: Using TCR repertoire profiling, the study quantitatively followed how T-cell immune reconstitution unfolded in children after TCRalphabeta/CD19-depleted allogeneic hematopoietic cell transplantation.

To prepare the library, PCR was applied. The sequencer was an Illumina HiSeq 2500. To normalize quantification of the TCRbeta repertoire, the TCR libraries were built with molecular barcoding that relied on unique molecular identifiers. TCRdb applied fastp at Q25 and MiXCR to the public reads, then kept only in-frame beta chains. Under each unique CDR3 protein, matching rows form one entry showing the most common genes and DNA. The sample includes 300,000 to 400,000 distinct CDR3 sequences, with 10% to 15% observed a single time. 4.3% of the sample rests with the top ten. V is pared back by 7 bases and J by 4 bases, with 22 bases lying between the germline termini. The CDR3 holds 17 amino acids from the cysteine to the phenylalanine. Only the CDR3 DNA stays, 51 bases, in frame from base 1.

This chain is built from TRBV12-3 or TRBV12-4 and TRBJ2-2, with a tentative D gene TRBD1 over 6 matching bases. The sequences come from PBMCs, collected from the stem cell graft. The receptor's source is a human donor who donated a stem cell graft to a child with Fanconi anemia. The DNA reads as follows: TGTGCCAGCAATAGCGCTACAGGGAGCGGTGGCACCGGGGAGCTGTTTTTT. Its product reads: CASNSATGSGGTGELFF.